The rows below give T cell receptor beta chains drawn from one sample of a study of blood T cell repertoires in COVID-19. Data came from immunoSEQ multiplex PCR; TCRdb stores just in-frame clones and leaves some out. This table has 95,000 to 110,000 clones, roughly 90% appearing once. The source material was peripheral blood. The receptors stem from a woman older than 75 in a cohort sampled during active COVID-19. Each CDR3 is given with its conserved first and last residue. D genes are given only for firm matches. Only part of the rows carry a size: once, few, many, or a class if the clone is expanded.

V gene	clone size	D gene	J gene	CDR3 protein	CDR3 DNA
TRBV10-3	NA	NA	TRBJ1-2	CAISVEGAAGYGYTF	TGTGCCATCAGTGTAGAGGGAGCGGCCGGCTATGGCTACACCTTC
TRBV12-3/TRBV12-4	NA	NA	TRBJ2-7	CASTPSLSYEQYF	TGTGCCAGCACCCCTTCCTTGTCCTACGAGCAGTACTTC
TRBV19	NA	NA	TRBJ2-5	CASSGGLGETQYF	TGTGCCAGTAGTGGAGGGTTAGGGGAGACCCAGTACTTC
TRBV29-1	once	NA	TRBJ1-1	CSVGGVTEAFF	TGCAGCGTGGGGGGGGTAACTGAAGCTTTCTTT
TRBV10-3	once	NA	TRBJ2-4	CACQEGNIRYF	TGTGCCTGCCAGGAGGGGAATATCCGGTACTTC
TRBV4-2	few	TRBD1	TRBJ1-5	CASSQDRDQPQHF	TGTGCCAGCAGCCAGGACAGGGATCAGCCCCAGCATTTT
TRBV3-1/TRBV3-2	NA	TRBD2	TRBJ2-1	CASSQASSGSPTMRFF	TGTGCCAGCAGCCAAGCGTCTAGCGGCAGCCCCACAATGAGGTTCTTC
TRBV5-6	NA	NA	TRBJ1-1	CASSLGGSGTEAFF	TGTGCCAGCAGCTTAGGGGGATCGGGAACTGAAGCTTTCTTT
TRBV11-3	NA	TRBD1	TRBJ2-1	CASSLDRGSPKQFF	TGTGCCAGCAGCTTAGACAGGGGGTCACCAAAGCAGTTCTTC
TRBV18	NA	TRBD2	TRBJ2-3	CASSPGLASGSTDTQYF	TGTGCCAGCTCACCAGGATTGGCTAGCGGGAGCACAGATACGCAGTATTTT
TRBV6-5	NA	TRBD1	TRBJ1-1	CASRDRQGTEAFF	TGTGCCAGTAGGGACAGGCAGGGCACTGAAGCTTTCTTT
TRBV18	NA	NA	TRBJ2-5	CASSPPEAETQYF	TGTGCCAGCTCACCTCCGGAGGCAGAGACCCAGTACTTC
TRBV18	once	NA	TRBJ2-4	CASSHTGALAKNIQYF	TGTGCCAGCTCACATACAGGAGCCCTAGCCAAAAACATTCAGTACTTC
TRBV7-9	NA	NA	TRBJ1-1	CASSLSRVGTEAFF	TGTGCCAGCAGCTTATCTCGGGTTGGTACTGAAGCTTTCTTT
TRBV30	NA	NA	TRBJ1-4	CAWSSNDEKLFF	TGTGCCTGGAGTAGCAACGATGAAAAACTGTTTTTT
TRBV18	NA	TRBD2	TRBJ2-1	CASSPPTSGGGNEQFF	TGTGCCAGCTCACCACCGACTAGCGGGGGGGGGAATGAGCAGTTCTTC
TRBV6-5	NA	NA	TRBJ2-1	CASVPSPQRGEQFF	TGTGCCAGCGTCCCCTCACCACAACGGGGTGAGCAGTTCTTC
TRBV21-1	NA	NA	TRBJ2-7	CASKDRGPHEQYF	TGTGCCAGCAAGGACAGGGGGCCGCACGAGCAGTACTTC
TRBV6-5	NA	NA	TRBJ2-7	CASSFGTGITYEQYF	TGTGCCAGCAGTTTCGGAACAGGGATAACCTACGAGCAGTACTTC